These 32 T cell receptor beta chains came from one sample sequenced in a study of cytotoxic CD8 clonotypes in ibrutinib-treated CLL. Only in-frame clones appear in the TCRdb table, and some are missing; sequencing was by immunoSEQ multiplex PCR. The sample carries 200,000 to 250,000 clones, roughly 65% recorded once. The material was PBMCs, obtained after 12 months of ibrutinib treatment. All receptors derive from a human donor with chronic lymphocytic leukemia.

The chain is built from TRBV4-1 and TRBJ2-2; no firm D call. The V and J ends lost 1 base and 3 bases respectively, with 6 bases between them. Germline CDR1 reads MGHRA; CDR2 reads YSYEKL. This CDR3 spans 14 amino acids. As DNA, the CDR3 is TGCGCCAGCAGCCAAGCCTCTTACACCGGGGAGCTGTTTTTT. Translated, it gives CASSQASYTGELFF.

CDR3 residues: CASSPSGGGPYNEQFF. In DNA form, the CDR3 reads TGTGCCAGTAGTCCCAGCGGGGGGGGCCCTTACAATGAGCAGTTCTTC. The rearrangement joins TRBV19 to TRBJ2-1; TRBD2 matches 10 bases. After removal of 5 bases from V and 4 bases from J, the junction contained 8 bases not matched to a gene. Germline CDR1 LNHDA, CDR2 SQIVND (reference sequence). The CDR3 is 16 amino acids.

The chain is built from TRBV19 and TRBJ2-7; maybe TRBD1 (5 bases). The germline CDR1 and CDR2 sequences are LNHDA and SQIVND (reference sequence). The CDR3 contains 13 residues. Trimming cost V 5 bases and J 3 bases, with 11 bases left between them. CDR3 DNA: TGTGCCAGTAGTGCGACAGCTTTCTACGAGCAGTACTTC. Its protein product is CASSATAFYEQYF.

This clone was found a few times. This chain connects TRBV6-1 to TRBJ1-5; D is unclear. Trimming removed 4 bases at V and 1 base at J, with 8 bases between. This CDR3 has 14 amino acids. CDR1 is MNHNS and CDR2 is SASEGT in the germline V gene. The CDR3 DNA follows: TGTGCCAGCAGTGGGGCCACGAGCAATCAGCCCCAGCATTTT. Its translation: CASSGATSNQPQHF.

The chain recombines TRBV7-2 with TRBJ1-2; no firm D call. The germline gives CDR1 SGHTA, CDR2 FQGNSA. V lost 3 bases to trimming and J lost 7 bases, with 18 bases between them. CDR3 length: 15 amino acids. DNA for the CDR3: TGTGCCAGCAGCTTTCCGGGAGGTAGATCTGGTGGCTACACCTTC. It translates to CASSFPGGRSGGYTF.

The genes are TRBV7-6 and TRBJ2-1, with TRBD2 matching 11 bases. Germline V CDR1 and CDR2: SGHVS, FNYEAQ. This CDR3 spans 15 amino acids. Trimming at V came to 5 bases and at J to 8 bases, leaving 8 bases not matched to a gene. CDR3 region: CASSLETSGVYEQFF. CDR3 DNA: TGTGCCAGCAGCCTTGAGACTAGCGGGGTCTATGAGCAGTTCTTC.

The chain recombines TRBV27 with TRBJ1-1, with unresolved D. V dropped 5 bases and J dropped 2 bases, with 9 bases sitting between them. There are 13 residues in the CDR3. Germline CDR1 MNHEY, CDR2 SMNVEV (reference sequence). The CDR3 nucleotides are TGTGCCAGCAGTCCATCGGCAAACACTGAAGCTTTCTTT. This sequence encodes CASSPSANTEAFF.

The chain combines TRBV6-1 with TRBJ2-7, with TRBD1 matching 9 bases. The CDR3 sequence is 15 residues long. The germline V gene encodes CDR1 MNHNS and CDR2 SASEGT. Trimming took 6 bases from V and 3 from J; bases not matched to a gene: 9. Here the CDR3 reads CASSPGQGRLYEQYF. In DNA form, the CDR3 reads TGTGCCAGCAGCCCGGGACAGGGTAGGCTCTACGAGCAGTACTTC.

A note on this clone: The sample holds other DNA sequences that translate to the same CDR3. The chain links TRBV30 to TRBJ1-2, with 7 bases lining up with TRBD1. Germline trimming cut 1 base from V and 4 bases from J; bases unmatched to any gene: 0. CDR3 size: 12 residues. Germline V gene data show CDR1 as GTSNPN and CDR2 as SVGIG (reference sequence). The CDR3 sequence is CAWSGQGYGYTF. Here the CDR3 DNA reads TGTGCCTGGAGTGGACAGGGCTATGGCTACACCTTC. The complete variable domain, with remaining parts taken from reference TRBV30 and TRBJ1-2, reads SQTIHQWPATLVQPVGSPLSLECTVEGTSNPNLYWYRQAAGRGLQLLFYSVGIGQISSEVPQNLSASRPQDRQFILSSKKLLLSDSGFYLCAWSGQGYGYTFGSGTRLTVV.

The gene calls are TRBV11-2 and TRBJ1-1; D unresolved. Trimming removed 5 bases from V and 1 base from J, with 11 bases in between. Germline CDR1 is SGHAT and CDR2 is FQNNGV. CDR3 length: 14 amino acids. This CDR3 is CASSTPGKNTEAFF. The CDR3 nucleotides are TGTGCCAGCAGCACCCCCGGGAAGAACACTGAAGCTTTCTTT.

The rearrangement joins TRBV5-6 to TRBJ1-4; possible D gene TRBD1, 6 bases. V lost 4 bases to trimming and J lost 3 bases, with 16 bases between them. Looked up from germline, CDR1 is SGHDT and CDR2 is YYEEEE. The CDR3 loop spans 16 amino acids. The CDR3 sequence: CASSLQGIASNEKLFF. The CDR3 coding sequence is TGTGCCAGCAGCCTACAGGGTATCGCCTCTAATGAAAAACTGTTTTTT.

This chain links TRBV9 with TRBJ2-7, with 10 bases aligning to TRBD1. CDR3 length: 14 residues. V lost 3 bases to trimming and J lost 3 bases; unmatched junction nucleotides: 3. Germline V gene sequence: CDR1 SGDLS, CDR2 YYNGEE. The CDR3 protein is CASSGRTGGYEQYF. The CDR3 DNA is TGTGCCAGCAGCGGTAGGACAGGGGGCTACGAGCAGTACTTC.

This clone showed up just once. The V gene is TRBV18, the J gene TRBJ1-1; 10 bases map to TRBD1. CDR1 is KGHSH, CDR2 LQKENI, per germline. Losses at the gene ends were 6 bases for V and 1 base for J; bases not matched to a gene: 11. The CDR3 has 17 residues. CDR3 coding DNA: TGTGCCAGCTCGCCCCCGGGACAGGGGCTCGGGAACACTGAAGCTTTCTTT. This translates into CASSPPGQGLGNTEAFF. The variable domain in full, with the rest retrieved from reference TRBV18 and TRBJ1-1, is NAGVMQNPRHLVRRRGQEARLRCSPMKGHSHVYWYRQLPEEGLKFMVYLQKENIIDESGMPKERFSAEFPKEGPSILRIQQVVRGDSAAYFCASSPPGQGLGNTEAFFGQGTRLTVV.

A few counts support this clone. This chain connects TRBV9 to TRBJ2-7; weak D call: TRBD1 (5 bases). The CDR3 extends over 15 amino acids. The V end was cut by 0 bases, the J end by 10 bases, with 20 bases between. The germline gives CDR1 SGDLS, CDR2 YYNGEE. CDR3 protein: CASSVDGRTPLVQYF. CDR3 nucleotide sequence: TGTGCCAGCAGCGTAGACGGCAGGACACCGTTAGTACAGTACTTC.

The CDR3 loop is CASSERQYTGELFF. DNA of the CDR3: TGTGCCAGCAGCGAACGACAATACACCGGGGAGCTGTTTTTT. V and J are TRBV9 and TRBJ2-2, with D hard to call. CDR1 is SGDLS and CDR2 is YYNGEE in the germline V gene. V shed 3 bases and J shed 3 bases, with 9 bases lying between them. This CDR3 has 14 residues.

The chain links TRBV19 to TRBJ1-5; D gene uncertain. V gave up 10 bases and J gave up 3 bases, with 13 bases separating them. From germline, CDR1 is LNHDA and CDR2 SQIVND (reference sequence). This CDR3 is 13 amino acids long. Written as DNA, the CDR3 is TGTGCCACCTACCCAGGCTACAATCAGCCCCAGCATTTT. Translated: CATYPGYNQPQHF.

Remarks on this clone: One junction end disagrees with the germline gene, perhaps due to a read error. This chain joins TRBV18 and TRBJ2-3; TRBD2 matches at 9 bases. Germline V gene data show CDR1 as KGHSH and CDR2 as LQKENI. The CDR3 consists of 14 residues. The CDR3 region has the DNA TGTGCCAGCTCACCCGGGACTAGCAAAGATACGCAGTATTTT. The encoded protein is CASSPGTSKDTQYF.

V and J are TRBV27 and TRBJ2-1; 7 bases agree with TRBD2. The germline V gene has CDR1 MNHEY and CDR2 SMNVEV (reference sequence). This CDR3 is 16 amino acids long. The junction had 16 bases not matched to a gene; V was cut back by 6 bases and J by 8 bases. The CDR3 loop is CASRETRGLVEDEQFF. CDR3 bases: TGTGCCAGCAGGGAGACCCGAGGACTAGTTGAGGATGAGCAGTTCTTC.

The chain carries TRBV7-2 and TRBJ1-4, with D unclear. Trimming took 5 bases from V and 8 from J, leaving 15 bases between them. The CDR3 spans 14 residues. The germline V gene encodes CDR1 SGHTA and CDR2 FQGNSA. CDR3 amino acids: CASSPRRLGEKLFF. In DNA, the CDR3 is TGTGCCAGCAGCCCGAGGCGGTTGGGGGAAAAACTGTTTTTT.

This clone turned up a few times. This chain links TRBV6-1 with TRBJ1-5, with a possible D match to TRBD1 (5 bases). The CDR3 is made up of 14 amino acids. V was clipped by 4 bases and J by 3 bases, with 10 bases between them. Germline V gene lookup returns CDR1 MNHNS and CDR2 SASEGT. CDR3: CASSVAGNNQPQHF. CDR3 nucleotide sequence: TGTGCCAGCAGTGTAGCAGGGAACAATCAGCCCCAGCATTTT.

This clone was seen a few times. This sequence joins TRBV11-2 and TRBJ2-2; D is unclear. The germline V and J ends were trimmed by 4 bases and 6 bases, with 9 bases remaining between them. CDR1 is SGHAT and CDR2 is FQNNGV in the germline V gene. The CDR3 runs to 13 residues. CDR3 coding DNA: TGTGCCAGCAGCTCAGTCCGGTCCGGGGAGCTGTTTTTT. Translating gives CASSSVRSGELFF.

This rearrangement joins TRBV4-2 to TRBJ2-1; weak D call: TRBD2 (6 bases). Germline-derived CDR1 and CDR2 are LGHNA and YNFKEQ. This CDR3 region has 16 residues. With 0 bases removed from V and 7 bases from J, the gap between germline ends came to 16 bases. The CDR3 nucleotides are TGTGCCAGCAGCCAAGATTTCCTAGCGTCGAGTAATGAGCAGTTCTTC. Encoded protein: CASSQDFLASSNEQFF.

In its sample, this clone was seen a few times. J is TRBJ2-7 and V is TRBV7-2; the D is unclear. The V gene lost 5 bases and the J gene lost 6 bases, with 11 bases spanning the gap. This CDR3 region has 12 residues. Germline CDR1 reads SGHTA; CDR2 reads FQGNSA. This CDR3 is CASSMWGLEQYF. The CDR3 DNA sequence: TGTGCCAGCAGCATGTGGGGTCTCGAGCAGTACTTC.

The gene calls are TRBV30 and TRBJ1-3; no reliable D call. The CDR3 runs 14 residues. Trimming took 5 bases from V and 2 from J, leaving 13 bases between them. Germline loops: CDR1 GTSNPN, CDR2 SVGIG (reference sequence). The chain's CDR3 is CAWGEGHTGNTIYF. DNA for the CDR3: TGTGCCTGGGGGGAGGGCCATACTGGAAACACCATATATTTT. Using reference TRBV30 and TRBJ1-3 for the parts outside the CDR3, the full variable domain is SQTIHQWPATLVQPVGSPLSLECTVEGTSNPNLYWYRQAAGRGLQLLFYSVGIGQISSEVPQNLSASRPQDRQFILSSKKLLLSDSGFYLCAWGEGHTGNTIYFGEGSWLTVV.

This clone came up a few times. This chain connects TRBV7-9 to TRBJ1-5; TRBD1 matches at 7 bases. V shed 5 bases and J 7 bases; nucleotides not matched to a gene: 8. The germline V gene has CDR1 SEHNR and CDR2 FQNEAQ (reference sequence). The CDR3 is 14 residues long. The CDR3 coding sequence is TGTGCCAGCAGCCCTGGAGGGGGCGACCAGCCCCAGCATTTT. This translates into CASSPGGGDQPQHF.

Only a few counts were recorded for this clone. The chain couples TRBV5-6 to TRBJ2-7; 7 nucleotides match TRBD1. J was trimmed by 2 bases and V by 3 bases; bases with no gene match: 2. CDR1 and CDR2 from the germline V gene are SGHDT and YYEEEE. This CDR3 region has 13 residues. CDR3 amino acids: CASSWGQTYEQYF. As DNA, the CDR3 is TGTGCCAGCAGCTGGGGACAGACCTACGAGCAGTACTTC. Full variable domain (remainder filled in from reference TRBV5-6 and TRBJ2-7): DAGVTQSPTHLIKTRGQQVTLRCSPKSGHDTVSWYQQALGQGPQFIFQYYEEEERQRGNFPDRFSGHQFPNYSSELNVNALLLGDSALYLCASSWGQTYEQYFGPGTRLTVT.

The rearrangement joins TRBV7-9 to TRBJ1-5; 9 bases are a match to TRBD1. The CDR3 has 15 residues. The V gene's germline CDR1 is SEHNR and CDR2 FQNEAQ (reference sequence). V lost 5 bases, J lost 4 bases, and 6 bases stayed unmatched. This CDR3 reads CASSLLDRGNQPQHF. Here the CDR3 DNA reads TGTGCCAGCAGCCTTCTAGACAGGGGGAATCAGCCCCAGCATTTT.

This chain joins TRBV27 and TRBJ1-5; unclear D gene. Germline CDR1 MNHEY, CDR2 SMNVEV (reference sequence). The ends were cut back, 5 bases at V and 8 bases at J, with 13 bases in the middle. This CDR3 contains 13 residues. Written as DNA, the CDR3 is TGTGCCAGCAGTCCCCGCGGGTTCGAGCCCCAGCATTTT. Protein sequence: CASSPRGFEPQHF.

This clone was detected once. The chain couples TRBV5-1 to TRBJ2-5, with 9 bases aligning to TRBD1. Germline values: CDR1 SGHRS, CDR2 YFSETQ. V was clipped by 2 bases and J by 4 bases; unmatched bases: 6. The CDR3 consists of 15 residues. The CDR3 sequence: CASSLKGQGRETQYF. The CDR3 nucleotides are TGCGCCAGCAGCTTAAAGGGACAGGGAAGAGAGACCCAGTACTTC.

This clone was picked up a small number of times. The rearrangement joins TRBV5-6 to TRBJ2-7, with TRBD1 matching 7 bases. J was trimmed by 0 bases and V by 1 base; bases with no gene match: 4. The CDR3 consists of 15 residues. Germline V gene sequence: CDR1 SGHDT, CDR2 YYEEEE. The CDR3 protein is CASSLTAGGSYEQYF. The DNA of the CDR3 is TGTGCCAGCAGCTTGACGGCAGGGGGCTCCTACGAGCAGTACTTC.

This chain uses TRBV25-1 with TRBJ2-7; D is undetermined. V lost 3 bases, J lost 3 bases, and 3 bases lay in between. The CDR3 loop spans 11 amino acids. Germline CDR1 is MGHDK and CDR2 is SYGVNS. Here the CDR3 DNA reads TGTGCCAGCAGTGACTACTACGAGCAGTACTTC. Protein sequence: CASSDYYEQYF.

V and J are TRBV6-5 and TRBJ1-1; 7 bases agree with TRBD1. Germline V gives CDR1 MNHEY, CDR2 SVGAGI. CDR3 length equals 13 residues. V dropped 6 bases and J dropped 5; count of bases not matched to a gene: 6. The CDR3 loop is CASSLPGGTEAFF. In DNA, the CDR3 is TGTGCCAGCAGCTTACCAGGGGGAACTGAAGCTTTCTTT.